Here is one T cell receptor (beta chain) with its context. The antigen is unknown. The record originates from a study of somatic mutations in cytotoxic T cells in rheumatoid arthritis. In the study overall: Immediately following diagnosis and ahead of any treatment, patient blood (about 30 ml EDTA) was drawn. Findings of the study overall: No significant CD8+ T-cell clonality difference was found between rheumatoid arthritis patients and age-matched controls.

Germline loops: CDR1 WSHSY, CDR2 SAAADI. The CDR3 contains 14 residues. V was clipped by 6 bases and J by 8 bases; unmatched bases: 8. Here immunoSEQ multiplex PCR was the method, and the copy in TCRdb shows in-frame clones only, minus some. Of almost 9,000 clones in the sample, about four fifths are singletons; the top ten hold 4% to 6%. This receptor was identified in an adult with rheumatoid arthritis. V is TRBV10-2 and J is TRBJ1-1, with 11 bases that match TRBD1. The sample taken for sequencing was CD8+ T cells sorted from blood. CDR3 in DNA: TGCGCCAGCAGAGGACAGGGGGCGATCGCCGAAGCTTTCTTT. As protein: CASRGQGAIAEAFF.